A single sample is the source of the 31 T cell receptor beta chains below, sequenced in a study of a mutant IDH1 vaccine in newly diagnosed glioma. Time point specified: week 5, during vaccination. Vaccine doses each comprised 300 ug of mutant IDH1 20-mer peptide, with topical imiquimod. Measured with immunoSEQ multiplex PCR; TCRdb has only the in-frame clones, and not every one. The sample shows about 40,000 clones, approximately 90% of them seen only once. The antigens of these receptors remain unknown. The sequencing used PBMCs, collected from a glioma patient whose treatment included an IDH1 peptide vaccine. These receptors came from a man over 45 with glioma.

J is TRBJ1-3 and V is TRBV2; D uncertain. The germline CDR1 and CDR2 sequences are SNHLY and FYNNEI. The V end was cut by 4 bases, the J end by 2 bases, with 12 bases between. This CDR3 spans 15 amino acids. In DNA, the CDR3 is TGTGCCAGCAGTGGTTATGCGGGCACTGGAAACACCATATATTTT. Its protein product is CASSGYAGTGNTIYF.

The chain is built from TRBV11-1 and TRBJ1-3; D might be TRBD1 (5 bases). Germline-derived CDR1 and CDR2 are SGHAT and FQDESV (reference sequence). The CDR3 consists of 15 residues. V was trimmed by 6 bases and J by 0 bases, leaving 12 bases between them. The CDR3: CASRRTTNSGNTIYF. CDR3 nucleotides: TGTGCCAGCAGACGGACAACAAACTCTGGAAACACCATATATTTT.

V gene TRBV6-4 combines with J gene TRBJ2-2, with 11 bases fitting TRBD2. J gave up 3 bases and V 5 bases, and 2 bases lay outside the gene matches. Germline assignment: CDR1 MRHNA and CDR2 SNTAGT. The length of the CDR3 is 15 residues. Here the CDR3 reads CASSQLAGDTGELFF. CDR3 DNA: TGTGCCAGCAGTCAACTAGCGGGGGACACCGGGGAGCTGTTTTTT.

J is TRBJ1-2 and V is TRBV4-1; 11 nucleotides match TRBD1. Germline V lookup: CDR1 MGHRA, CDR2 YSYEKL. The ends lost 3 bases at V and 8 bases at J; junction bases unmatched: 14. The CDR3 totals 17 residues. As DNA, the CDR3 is TGCGCCAGCAGCCAGGGGGGAACGGGACAGGGGGTTCAGGGCTACACCTTC. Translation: CASSQGGTGQGVQGYTF.

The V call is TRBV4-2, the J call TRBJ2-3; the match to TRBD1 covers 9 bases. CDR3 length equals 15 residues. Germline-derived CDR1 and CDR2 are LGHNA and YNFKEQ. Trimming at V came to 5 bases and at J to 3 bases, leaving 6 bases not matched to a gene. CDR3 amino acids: CASSGRDRETDTQYF. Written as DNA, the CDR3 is TGTGCCAGCAGCGGGCGGGACAGGGAAACAGATACGCAGTATTTT.

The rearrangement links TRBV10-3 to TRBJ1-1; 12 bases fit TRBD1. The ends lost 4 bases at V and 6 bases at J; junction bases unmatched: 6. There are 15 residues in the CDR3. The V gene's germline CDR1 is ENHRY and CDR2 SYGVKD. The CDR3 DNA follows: TGTGCCATCAGTGGTCCGGGACAGGGGGCTGCTGAAGCTTTCTTT. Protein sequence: CAISGPGQGAAEAFF.

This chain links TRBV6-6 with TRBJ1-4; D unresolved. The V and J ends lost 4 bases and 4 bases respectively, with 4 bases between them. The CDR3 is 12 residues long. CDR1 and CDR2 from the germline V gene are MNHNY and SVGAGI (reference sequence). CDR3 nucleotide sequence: TGTGCCAGCAGTTTGAGTAATGAAAAACTGTTTTTT. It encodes CASSLSNEKLFF.

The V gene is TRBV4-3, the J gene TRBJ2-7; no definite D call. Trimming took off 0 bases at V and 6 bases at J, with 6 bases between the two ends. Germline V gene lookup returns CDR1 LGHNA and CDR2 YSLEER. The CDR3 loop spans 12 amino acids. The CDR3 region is CASSQDRAEQYF. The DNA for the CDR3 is TGCGCCAGCAGCCAAGATCGGGCCGAGCAGTACTTC.

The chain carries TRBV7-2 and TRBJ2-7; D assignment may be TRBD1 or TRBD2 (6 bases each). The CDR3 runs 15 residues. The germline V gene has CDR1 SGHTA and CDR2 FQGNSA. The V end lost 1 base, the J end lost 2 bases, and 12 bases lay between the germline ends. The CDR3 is CASSLDGGLTYEQYF. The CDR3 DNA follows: TGTGCCAGCAGCTTAGATGGGGGGCTGACCTACGAGCAGTACTTC. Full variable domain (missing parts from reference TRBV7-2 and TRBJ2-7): GAGVSQSPSNKVTEKGKDVELRCDPISGHTALYWYRQSLGQGLEFLIYFQGNSAPDKSGLPSDRFSAERTGGSVSTLTIQRTQQEDSAVYLCASSLDGGLTYEQYFGPGTRLTVT.

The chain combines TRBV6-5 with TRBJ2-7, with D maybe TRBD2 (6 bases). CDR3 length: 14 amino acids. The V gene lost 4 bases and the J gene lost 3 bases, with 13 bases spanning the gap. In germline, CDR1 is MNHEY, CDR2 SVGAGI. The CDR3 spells CASSFGGGSYEQYF. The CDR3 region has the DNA TGTGCCAGCAGTTTCGGGGGAGGTAGCTACGAGCAGTACTTC.

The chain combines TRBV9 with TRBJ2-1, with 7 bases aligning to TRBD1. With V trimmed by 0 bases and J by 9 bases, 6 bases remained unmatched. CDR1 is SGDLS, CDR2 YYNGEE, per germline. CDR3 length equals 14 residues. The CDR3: CASSVVGQDPEQFF. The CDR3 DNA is TGTGCCAGCAGCGTAGTTGGACAGGATCCTGAGCAGTTCTTC.

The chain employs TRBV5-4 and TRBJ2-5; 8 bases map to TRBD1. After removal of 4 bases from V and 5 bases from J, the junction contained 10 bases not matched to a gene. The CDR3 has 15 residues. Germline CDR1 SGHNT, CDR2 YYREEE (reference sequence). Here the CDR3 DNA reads TGTGCCAGCAGCACTGGACAGGGCGAGGGGGAGACCCAGTACTTC. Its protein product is CASSTGQGEGETQYF. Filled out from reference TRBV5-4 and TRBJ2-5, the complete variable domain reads ETGVTQSPTHLIKTRGQQVTLRCSSQSGHNTVSWYQQALGQGPQFIFQYYREEENGRGNFPPRFSGLQFPNYSSELNVNALELDDSALYLCASSTGQGEGETQYFGPGTRLLVL.

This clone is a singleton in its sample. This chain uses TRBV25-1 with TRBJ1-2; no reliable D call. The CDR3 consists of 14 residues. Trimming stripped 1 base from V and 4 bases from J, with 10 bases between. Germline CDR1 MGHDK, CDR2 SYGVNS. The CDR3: CASSESYRSYGYTF. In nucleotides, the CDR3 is TGTGCCAGCAGTGAATCGTACAGAAGCTATGGCTACACCTTC.

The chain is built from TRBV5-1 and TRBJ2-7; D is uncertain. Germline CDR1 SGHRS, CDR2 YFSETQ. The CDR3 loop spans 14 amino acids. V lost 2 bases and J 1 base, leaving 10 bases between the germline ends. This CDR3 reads CASSFSAGSYEQYF. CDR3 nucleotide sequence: TGCGCCAGCAGCTTCTCAGCAGGTTCCTACGAGCAGTACTTC. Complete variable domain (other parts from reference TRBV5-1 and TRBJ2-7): KAGVTQTPRYLIKTRGQQVTLSCSPISGHRSVSWYQQTPGQGLQFLFEYFSETQRNKGNFPGRFSGRQFSNSRSEMNVSTLELGDSALYLCASSFSAGSYEQYFGPGTRLTVT.

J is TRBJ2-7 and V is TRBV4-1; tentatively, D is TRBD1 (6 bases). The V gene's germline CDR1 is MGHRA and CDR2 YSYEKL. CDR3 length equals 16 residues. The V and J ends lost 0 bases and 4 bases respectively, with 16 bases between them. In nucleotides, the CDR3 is TGCGCCAGCAGCCAAGATGGGACACAGGGTTCGTACGAGCAGTACTTC. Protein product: CASSQDGTQGSYEQYF.

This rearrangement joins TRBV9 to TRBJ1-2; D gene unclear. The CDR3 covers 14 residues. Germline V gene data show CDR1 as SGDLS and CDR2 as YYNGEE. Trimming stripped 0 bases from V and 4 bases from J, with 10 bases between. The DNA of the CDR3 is TGTGCCAGCAGCGTAGGGGAGGGCGTCTATGGCTACACCTTC. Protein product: CASSVGEGVYGYTF.

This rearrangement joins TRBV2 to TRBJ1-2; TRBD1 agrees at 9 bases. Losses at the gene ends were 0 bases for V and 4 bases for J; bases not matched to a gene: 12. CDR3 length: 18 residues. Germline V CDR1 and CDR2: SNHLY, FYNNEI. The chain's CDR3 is CASSEAMGQGGDTYGYTF. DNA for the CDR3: TGTGCCAGCAGTGAAGCAATGGGACAGGGAGGGGATACCTATGGCTACACCTTC.

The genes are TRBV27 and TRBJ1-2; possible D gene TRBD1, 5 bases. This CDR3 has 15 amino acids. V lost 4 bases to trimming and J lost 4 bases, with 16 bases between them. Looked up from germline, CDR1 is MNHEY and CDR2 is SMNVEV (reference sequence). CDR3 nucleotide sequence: TGTGCCAGCAGTTCCCCATCAGGGTCCGGCTATGGCTACACCTTC. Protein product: CASSSPSGSGYGYTF.

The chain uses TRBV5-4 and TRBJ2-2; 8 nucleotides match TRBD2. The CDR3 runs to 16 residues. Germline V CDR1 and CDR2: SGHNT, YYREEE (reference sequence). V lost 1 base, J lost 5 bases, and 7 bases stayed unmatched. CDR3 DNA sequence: TGTGCCAGCAGCTTGTCTGGCGGGAGGCCTACCGGGGAGCTGTTTTTT. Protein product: CASSLSGGRPTGELFF.

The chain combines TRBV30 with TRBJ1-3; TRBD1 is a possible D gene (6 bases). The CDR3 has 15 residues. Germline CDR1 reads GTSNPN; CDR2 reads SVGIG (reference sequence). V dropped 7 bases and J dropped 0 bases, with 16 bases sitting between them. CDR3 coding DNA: TGTGCCTCATTAGGACAGCTTCACTCTGGAAACACCATATATTTT. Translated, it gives CASLGQLHSGNTIYF.

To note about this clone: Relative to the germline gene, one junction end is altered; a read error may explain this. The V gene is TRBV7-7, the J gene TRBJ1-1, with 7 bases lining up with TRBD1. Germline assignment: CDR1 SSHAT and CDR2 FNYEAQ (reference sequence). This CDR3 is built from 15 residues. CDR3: CASSPLQGMNTEAFF. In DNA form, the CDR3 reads TGTGCTAGCAGCCCACTACAGGGGATGAACACTGAAGCTTTCTTT.

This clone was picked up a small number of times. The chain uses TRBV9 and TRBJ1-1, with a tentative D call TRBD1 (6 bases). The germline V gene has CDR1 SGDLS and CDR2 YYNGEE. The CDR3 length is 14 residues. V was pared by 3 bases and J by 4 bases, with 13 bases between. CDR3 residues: CASSAGWDTTEAFF. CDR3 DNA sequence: TGTGCCAGCAGCGCCGGGTGGGACACCACTGAAGCTTTCTTT.

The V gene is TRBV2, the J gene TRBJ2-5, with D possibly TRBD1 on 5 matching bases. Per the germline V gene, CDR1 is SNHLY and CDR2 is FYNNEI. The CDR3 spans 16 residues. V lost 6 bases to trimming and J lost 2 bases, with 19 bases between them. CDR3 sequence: CASRREQVGMQETQYF. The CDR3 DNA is TGTGCCAGCAGAAGAGAACAGGTCGGAATGCAAGAGACCCAGTACTTC.

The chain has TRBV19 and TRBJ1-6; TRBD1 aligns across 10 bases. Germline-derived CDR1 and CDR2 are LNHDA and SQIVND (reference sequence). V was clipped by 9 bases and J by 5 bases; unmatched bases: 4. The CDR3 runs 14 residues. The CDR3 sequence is CASTGTGDNSPLHF. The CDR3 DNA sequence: TGTGCCAGCACCGGGACAGGGGATAATTCACCCCTCCACTTT.

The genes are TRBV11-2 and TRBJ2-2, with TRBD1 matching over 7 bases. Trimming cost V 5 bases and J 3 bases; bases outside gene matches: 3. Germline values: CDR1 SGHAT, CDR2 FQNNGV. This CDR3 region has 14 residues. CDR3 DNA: TGTGCCAGCAGCCCAGACAGGGACACCGGGGAGCTGTTTTTT. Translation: CASSPDRDTGELFF.

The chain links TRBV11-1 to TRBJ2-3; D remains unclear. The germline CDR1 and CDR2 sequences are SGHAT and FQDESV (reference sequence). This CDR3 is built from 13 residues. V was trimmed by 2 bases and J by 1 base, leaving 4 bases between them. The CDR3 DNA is TGTGCCAGCAGCTTATGGGGCACAGATACGCAGTATTTT. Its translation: CASSLWGTDTQYF.

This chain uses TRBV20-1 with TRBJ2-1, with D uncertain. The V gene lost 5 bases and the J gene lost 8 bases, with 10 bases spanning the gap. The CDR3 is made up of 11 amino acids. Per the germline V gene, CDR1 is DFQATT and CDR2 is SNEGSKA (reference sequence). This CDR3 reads CSASNYDEQFF. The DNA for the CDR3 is TGCAGTGCTTCAAATTACGATGAGCAGTTCTTC.

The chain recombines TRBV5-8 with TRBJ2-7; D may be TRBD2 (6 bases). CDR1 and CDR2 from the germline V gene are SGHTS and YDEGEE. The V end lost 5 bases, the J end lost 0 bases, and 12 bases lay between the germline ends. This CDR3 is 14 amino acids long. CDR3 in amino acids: CASSGGDSSYEQYF. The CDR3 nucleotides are TGTGCCAGCAGTGGCGGGGATAGCTCCTACGAGCAGTACTTC.

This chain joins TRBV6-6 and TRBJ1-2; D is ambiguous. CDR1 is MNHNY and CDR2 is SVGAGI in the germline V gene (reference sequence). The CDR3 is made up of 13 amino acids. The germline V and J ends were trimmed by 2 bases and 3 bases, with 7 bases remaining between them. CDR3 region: CASSYTEDYGYTF. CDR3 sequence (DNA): TGTGCCAGCAGTTACACGGAGGACTATGGCTACACCTTC.

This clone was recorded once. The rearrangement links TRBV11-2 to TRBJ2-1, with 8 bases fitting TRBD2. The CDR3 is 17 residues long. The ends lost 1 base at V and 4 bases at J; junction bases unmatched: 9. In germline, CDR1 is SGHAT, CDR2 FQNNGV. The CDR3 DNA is TGTGCCAGCAGCTTAGTTATTAGCGGGGCGCCATACAATGAGCAGTTCTTC. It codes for CASSLVISGAPYNEQFF.

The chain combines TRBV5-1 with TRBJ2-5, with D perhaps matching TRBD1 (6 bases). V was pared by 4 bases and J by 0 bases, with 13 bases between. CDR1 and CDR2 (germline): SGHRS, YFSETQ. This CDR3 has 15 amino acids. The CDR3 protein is CASSPQGLYQETQYF. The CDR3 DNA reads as TGCGCCAGCAGCCCCCAGGGGTTGTACCAAGAGACCCAGTACTTC.